This T cell receptor (beta chain) was obtained from a study of T cell changes during pregnancy in multiple sclerosis. CDR1 and CDR2 (germline): PRHDT, FYEKMQ (reference sequence). This CDR3 spans 11 amino acids. Trimming removed 6 bases at V and 10 bases at J, with 10 bases between. This table comes from immunoSEQ multiplex PCR, and its TCRdb copy is limited to in-frame clones, with some not included. The profile shows 30,000 to 40,000 clones, around 92% of them singletons. The sequenced sample was CD8+ T cells from peripheral blood mononuclear cells, obtained in the second trimester of pregnancy. This clonotype was obtained from a female donor with multiple sclerosis, enrolled in a pregnancy study. The rearrangement links TRBV13 to TRBJ2-1; the D is unclear. CDR3 protein: CASSSSLEQFF. The CDR3 DNA reads TGTGCCAGCAGTTCCTCCTTAGAGCAGTTCTTC.